Listed here are 20 T cell receptor beta chains from one sample, sequenced in a study of PD-1 blockade in mismatch repair-deficient tumors. Libraries were prepared by immunoSEQ multiplex PCR; TCRdb keeps only in-frame clonotypes and omits some of them. The sample lists approximately 100,000 clones, about 79% occurring once. This specimen was peripheral blood, taken approximately 35 weeks after starting pembrolizumab. All receptors derive from an adult with mismatch repair-deficient cancer.

This chain joins TRBV19 and TRBJ2-2; D may be TRBD2 (5 bases). V was trimmed by 5 bases and J by 5 bases, leaving 12 bases between them. CDR1 LNHDA and CDR2 SQIVND come from the germline V gene (reference sequence). This CDR3 region has 14 residues. CDR3 loop: CASSVLAGTGELFF. CDR3 bases: TGTGCCAGTAGTGTTCTAGCTGGGACCGGGGAGCTGTTTTTT.

This clone appeared a few times. The chain employs TRBV30 and TRBJ1-5; perhaps TRBD1 as D (6 bases). The V end lost 2 bases, the J end lost 6 bases, and 20 bases lay between the germline ends. The germline gives CDR1 GTSNPN, CDR2 SVGIG (reference sequence). The CDR3 is made up of 16 amino acids. This CDR3 reads CAWSFPGTARGQPQHF. DNA for the CDR3: TGTGCCTGGAGTTTCCCCGGCACGGCCAGGGGTCAGCCCCAGCATTTT.

As concerns this clone: The junction differs from germline at one of its ends, possibly a read error. This sequence joins TRBV9 and TRBJ2-3; 7 bases are shared with TRBD2. There are 15 residues in the CDR3. Looked up from germline, CDR1 is SGDLS and CDR2 is YYNGEE. The DNA of the CDR3 is TGTGCCAGCAGCGTCGGCGGCGGGAGCATAGATACGCAGTATTTT. Translated, it gives CASSVGGGSIDTQYF.

Remarks on this clone: The same CDR3 also results from other DNA sequences found in this sample. The chain has TRBV7-9 and TRBJ2-2; 14 positions agree with TRBD2. The CDR3 runs to 17 residues. Germline values: CDR1 SEHNR, CDR2 FQNEAQ (reference sequence). The V gene end was trimmed by 3 bases and the J gene end by 2 bases; junction bases not matched to a gene: 2. CDR3 bases: TGTGCCAGCAGCTTGGGACTAGCGGGAGCTAACACCGGGGAGCTGTTTTTT. Protein product: CASSLGLAGANTGELFF. The full variable domain, in which reference TRBV7-9 and TRBJ2-2 provide the parts outside the CDR3, is DTGVSQNPRHKITKRGQNVTFRCDPISEHNRLYWYRQTLGQGPEFLTYFQNEAQLEKSRLLSDRFSAERPKGSFSTLEIQRTEQGDSAMYLCASSLGLAGANTGELFFGEGSRLTVL.

CDR3 loop: CASSSSSREGWSNQPQHF. CDR3 nucleotides: TGTGCCAGCAGTTCATCATCGCGGGAGGGCTGGAGCAATCAGCCCCAGCATTTT. The J gene is TRBJ1-5, the V gene TRBV27; D gene unclear. The V gene's germline CDR1 is MNHEY and CDR2 SMNVEV (reference sequence). The CDR3 loop spans 18 amino acids. Trimming removed 4 bases at V and 1 base at J, with 20 bases between.

V usage is TRBV27 and J usage is TRBJ1-2; no clear D. Trimming removed 2 bases from V and 4 bases from J, with 8 bases in between. Per the germline V gene, CDR1 is MNHEY and CDR2 is SMNVEV (reference sequence). This CDR3 has 13 residues. CDR3 sequence (DNA): TGTGCCAGCAGTTTAAGACCCTTCTATGGCTACACCTTC. It codes for CASSLRPFYGYTF.

The chain employs TRBV4-1 and TRBJ2-1; 11 positions agree with TRBD2. The CDR3 extends over 17 amino acids. The V segment lost 4 bases and the J segment 4 bases; nucleotides outside the gene matches: 9. In germline, CDR1 is MGHRA, CDR2 YSYEKL. The CDR3 is CASSRVIAGGTYNEQFF. In DNA form, the CDR3 reads TGCGCCAGCAGCCGAGTAATAGCGGGAGGGACGTACAATGAGCAGTTCTTC.

The chain employs TRBV10-1 and TRBJ2-7; unclear D gene. The germline V gene encodes CDR1 WNHNN and CDR2 SYGVQD (reference sequence). The CDR3 has 13 residues. Trimming pared 1 base from V and 3 bases from J, leaving 7 bases between. The CDR3 region has the DNA TGCGCCAGCAGTGAGTTCGGCAACTACGAGCAGTACTTC. As protein: CASSEFGNYEQYF.

The chain is built from TRBV19 and TRBJ1-1, with 9 positions matching TRBD1. The V gene end was trimmed by 6 bases and the J gene end by 1 base; junction bases not matched to a gene: 9. Looked up from germline, CDR1 is LNHDA and CDR2 is SQIVND (reference sequence). The CDR3 runs 16 residues. In DNA, the CDR3 is TGTGCCAGTAGGGACCTTCCGGGACAGGGGAACACTGAAGCTTTCTTT. Encoded protein: CASRDLPGQGNTEAFF.

The chain employs TRBV6-6 and TRBJ2-2, with TRBD2 matching over 7 bases. The trim removed 4 bases at V and 5 bases at J, leaving 1 base unmatched. The CDR3 extends over 13 amino acids. The germline V gene has CDR1 MNHNY and CDR2 SVGAGI (reference sequence). In DNA, the CDR3 is TGTGCCAGCAGTTGGGGGGGGACCGGGGAGCTGTTTTTT. Translation: CASSWGGTGELFF.

The J gene is TRBJ1-2, the V gene TRBV29-1; TRBD1 agrees at 9 bases. Per the germline V gene, CDR1 is SQVTM and CDR2 is ANQGSEA. This CDR3 is built from 16 residues. V shed 1 base, J shed 6 bases, and the junction held 12 bases outside the gene matches. The CDR3 here is CSVEAGTGLALDGYTF. CDR3 sequence (DNA): TGCAGCGTTGAAGCCGGGACAGGGCTCGCCCTGGATGGCTACACCTTC. The full variable domain, with the rest looked up from reference TRBV29-1 and TRBJ1-2, is SAVISQKPSRDICQRGTSLTIQCQVDSQVTMMFWYRQQPGQSLTLIATANQGSEATYESGFVIDKFPISRPNLTFSTLTVSNMSPEDSSIYLCSVEAGTGLALDGYTFGSGTRLTVV.

This chain uses TRBV5-4 with TRBJ2-3, with 15 bases fitting TRBD2. J gave up 7 bases and V 3 bases, and 6 bases lay outside the gene matches. Per germline, CDR1 SGHNT and CDR2 YYREEE (reference sequence). The CDR3 has 16 amino acids. CDR3 sequence reads: CASSSPGLAGGNTQYF. The CDR3, as DNA: TGTGCCAGCAGCTCACCGGGACTAGCGGGAGGTAATACGCAGTATTTT.

The chain uses TRBV4-1 and TRBJ2-1; TRBD1 matches at 9 bases. The CDR3 totals 16 residues. Per germline, CDR1 MGHRA and CDR2 YSYEKL. The V gene end was trimmed by 1 base and the J gene end by 4 bases; junction bases not matched to a gene: 5. CDR3 amino acids: CASSQGQGGRYNEQFF. CDR3 coding DNA: TGCGCCAGCAGCCAAGGACAGGGGGGCAGGTACAATGAGCAGTTCTTC.

The chain has TRBV21-1 and TRBJ2-1; the D call TRBD2 from the table was never checked on the DNA. TRBV21-1 is termed a pseudogene. This CDR3 region has 15 residues. DNA for the CDR3: TGTGCCAGCAGCAATACTAGCGGGGATTACAATGAGCAGTTCTTC. Amino acids: CASSNTSGDYNEQFF.

The genes are TRBV5-6 and TRBJ2-7; no clear D gene. Trimming took 4 bases from V and 5 from J, leaving 13 bases between them. The CDR3 covers 13 residues. Germline loops: CDR1 SGHDT, CDR2 YYEEEE. The CDR3 spells CASSPRGYDEQYF. CDR3 nucleotide sequence: TGTGCCAGCAGCCCACGAGGCTATGACGAGCAGTACTTC.

This rearrangement joins TRBV5-1 to TRBJ1-5; 12 bases are shared with TRBD1. Germline V CDR1 and CDR2: SGHRS, YFSETQ. The length of the CDR3 is 15 residues. The V gene end was trimmed by 2 bases and the J gene end by 5 bases; junction bases not matched to a gene: 2. This chain's CDR3 is CASSLGTGGDQPQHF. DNA for the CDR3: TGCGCCAGCAGCTTAGGGACAGGGGGCGATCAGCCCCAGCATTTT.

The chain carries TRBV5-1 and TRBJ2-7; the D is unclear. Trimming removed 1 base at V and 1 base at J, with 6 bases between. Germline CDR1 reads SGHRS; CDR2 reads YFSETQ. The CDR3 totals 13 residues. The CDR3 nucleotides read TGCGCCAGCAGCTTGTCCAATTCCTACGAGCAGTACTTC. Amino acid sequence: CASSLSNSYEQYF. The full variable domain, completed using reference TRBV5-1 and TRBJ2-7, is KAGVTQTPRYLIKTRGQQVTLSCSPISGHRSVSWYQQTPGQGLQFLFEYFSETQRNKGNFPGRFSGRQFSNSRSEMNVSTLELGDSALYLCASSLSNSYEQYFGPGTRLTVT.

V and J are TRBV9 and TRBJ1-1, with D possibly matching TRBD1 (6 bases). The ends were cut back, 3 bases at V and 0 bases at J, with 9 bases in the middle. Germline V gene data show CDR1 as SGDLS and CDR2 as YYNGEE. This CDR3 has 14 residues. CDR3 DNA sequence: TGTGCCAGCAGCGCGGGACAAATGAACACTGAAGCTTTCTTT. Its protein product is CASSAGQMNTEAFF.

J is TRBJ1-5 and V is TRBV5-5, with D tentatively TRBD1 (5 bases). V lost 0 bases and J lost 5, with 12 bases in between. CDR3 length equals 15 residues. Germline V lookup: CDR1 SGHKS, CDR2 YYEKEE (reference sequence). The CDR3 DNA is TGTGCCAGCAGCTTGGTCGGGACGGGGGATCAGCCCCAGCATTTT. Amino acids: CASSLVGTGDQPQHF.

The gene calls are TRBV11-2 and TRBJ2-5; TRBD1 agrees at 11 bases. This CDR3 comprises 16 residues. The germline CDR1 and CDR2 sequences are SGHAT and FQNNGV. Trimming removed 5 bases from V and 2 bases from J; junction bases left unmatched: 7. The CDR3 spells CASSHRDRGGQETQYF. The CDR3 DNA sequence: TGTGCCAGCAGCCACCGGGACAGGGGGGGTCAAGAGACCCAGTACTTC.